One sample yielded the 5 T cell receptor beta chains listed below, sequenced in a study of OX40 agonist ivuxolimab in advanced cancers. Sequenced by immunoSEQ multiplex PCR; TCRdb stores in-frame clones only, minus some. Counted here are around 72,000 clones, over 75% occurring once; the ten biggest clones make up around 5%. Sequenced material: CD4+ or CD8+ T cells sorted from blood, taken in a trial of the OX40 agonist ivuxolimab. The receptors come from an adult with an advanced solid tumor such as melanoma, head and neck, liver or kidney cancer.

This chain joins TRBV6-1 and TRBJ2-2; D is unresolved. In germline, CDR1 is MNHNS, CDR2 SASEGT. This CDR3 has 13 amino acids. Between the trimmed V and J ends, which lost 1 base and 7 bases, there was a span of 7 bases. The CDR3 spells CASSEVLDGELFF. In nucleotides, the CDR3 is TGTGCCAGCAGTGAAGTTCTGGACGGGGAGCTGTTTTTT.

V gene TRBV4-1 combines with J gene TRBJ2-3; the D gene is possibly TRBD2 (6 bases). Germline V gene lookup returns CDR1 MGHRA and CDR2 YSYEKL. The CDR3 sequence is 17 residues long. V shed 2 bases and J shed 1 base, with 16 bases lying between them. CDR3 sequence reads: CASSQRTTGLRTDTQYF. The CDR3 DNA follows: TGCGCCAGCAGCCAAAGAACAACGGGACTTCGCACAGATACGCAGTATTTT.

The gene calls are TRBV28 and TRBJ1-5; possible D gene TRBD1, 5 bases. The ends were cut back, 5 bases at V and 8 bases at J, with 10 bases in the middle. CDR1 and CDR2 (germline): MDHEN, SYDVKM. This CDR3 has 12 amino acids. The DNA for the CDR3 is TGTGCCAGCAGTCTTTTAGGGGAGCCCCAGCATTTT. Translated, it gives CASSLLGEPQHF.

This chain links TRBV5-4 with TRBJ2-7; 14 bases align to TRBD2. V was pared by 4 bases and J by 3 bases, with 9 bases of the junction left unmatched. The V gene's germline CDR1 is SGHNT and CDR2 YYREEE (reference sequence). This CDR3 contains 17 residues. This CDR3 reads CASSGGLAGVSGYEQYF. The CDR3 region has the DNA TGTGCCAGCAGCGGGGGACTAGCGGGAGTATCCGGCTACGAGCAGTACTTC.

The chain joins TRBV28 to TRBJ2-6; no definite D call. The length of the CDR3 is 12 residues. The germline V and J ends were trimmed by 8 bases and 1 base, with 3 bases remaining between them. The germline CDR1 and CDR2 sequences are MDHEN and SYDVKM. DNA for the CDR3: TGTGCCAGCCTTTCTGGGGCCAACGTCCTGACTTTC. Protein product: CASLSGANVLTF.